This T cell receptor (beta chain) was sequenced in a study of blood T cell repertoires in COVID-19. Data came from immunoSEQ multiplex PCR; TCRdb stores just in-frame clones and leaves some out. The sample holds 97,000 or so clones; about nine tenths are singletons and the top ten take roughly 1.9%. Germline CDR1 and CDR2: SNHLY and FYNNEI. V was clipped by 7 bases and J by 0 bases, with 13 bases between them. This CDR3 region has 15 residues. V gene TRBV2 combines with J gene TRBJ1-5; D is possibly TRBD1 (6 bases). The source material was peripheral blood. The receptor comes from a woman aged 45-65 years with COVID-19, enrolled during active disease. The CDR3 sequence is CASKGGFGSNQPQHF. CDR3 nucleotides: TGTGCCAGCAAGGGGGGGTTCGGTAGCAATCAGCCCCAGCATTTT.